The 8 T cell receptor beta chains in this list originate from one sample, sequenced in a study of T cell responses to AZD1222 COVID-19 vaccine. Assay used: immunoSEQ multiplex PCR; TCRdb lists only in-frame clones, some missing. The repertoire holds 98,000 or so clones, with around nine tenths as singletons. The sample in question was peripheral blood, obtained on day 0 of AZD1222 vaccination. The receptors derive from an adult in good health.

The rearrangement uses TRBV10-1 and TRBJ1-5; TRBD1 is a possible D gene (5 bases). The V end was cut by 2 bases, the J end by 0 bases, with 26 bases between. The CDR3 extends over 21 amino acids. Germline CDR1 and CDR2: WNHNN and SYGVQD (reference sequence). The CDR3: CASSEPTPDRSRDLSNQPQHF. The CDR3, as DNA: TGCGCCAGCAGTGAGCCCACTCCGGACCGAAGCCGGGACCTTAGCAATCAGCCCCAGCATTTT.

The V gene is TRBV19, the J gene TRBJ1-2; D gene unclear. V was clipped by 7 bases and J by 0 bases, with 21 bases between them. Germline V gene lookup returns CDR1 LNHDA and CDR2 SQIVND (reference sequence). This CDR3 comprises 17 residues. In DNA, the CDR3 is TGTGCCAGTACCCTCTACGCGACGGACCCCACTAACTATGGCTACACCTTC. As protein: CASTLYATDPTNYGYTF.

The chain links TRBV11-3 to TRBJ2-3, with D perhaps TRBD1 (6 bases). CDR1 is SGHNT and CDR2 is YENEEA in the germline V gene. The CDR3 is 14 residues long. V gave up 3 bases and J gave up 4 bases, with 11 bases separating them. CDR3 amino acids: CASSLGAGPDTQYF. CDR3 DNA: TGTGCCAGCAGCTTGGGGGCAGGGCCAGATACGCAGTATTTT.

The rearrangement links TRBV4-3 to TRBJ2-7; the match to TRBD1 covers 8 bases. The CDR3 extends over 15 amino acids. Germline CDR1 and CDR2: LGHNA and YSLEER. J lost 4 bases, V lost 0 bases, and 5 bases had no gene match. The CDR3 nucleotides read TGCGCCAGCAGCCAAGAAATAAACAGGGGGTACGAGCAGTACTTC. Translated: CASSQEINRGYEQYF.

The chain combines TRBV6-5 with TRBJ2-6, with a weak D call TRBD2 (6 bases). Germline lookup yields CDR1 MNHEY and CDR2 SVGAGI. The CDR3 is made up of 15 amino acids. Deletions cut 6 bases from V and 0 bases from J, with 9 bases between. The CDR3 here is CASRAGGSGANVLTF. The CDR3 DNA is TGTGCCAGCAGAGCCGGGGGCTCTGGGGCCAACGTCCTGACTTTC.

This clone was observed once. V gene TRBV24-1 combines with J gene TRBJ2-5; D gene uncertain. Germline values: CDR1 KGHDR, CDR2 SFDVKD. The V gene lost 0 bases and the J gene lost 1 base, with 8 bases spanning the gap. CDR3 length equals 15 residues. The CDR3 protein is CATSDLAGPQETQYF. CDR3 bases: TGTGCCACCAGTGATTTGGCAGGCCCCCAAGAGACCCAGTACTTC.

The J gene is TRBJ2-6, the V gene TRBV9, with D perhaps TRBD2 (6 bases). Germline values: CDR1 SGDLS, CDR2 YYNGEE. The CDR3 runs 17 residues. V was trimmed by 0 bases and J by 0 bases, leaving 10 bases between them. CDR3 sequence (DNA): TGTGCCAGCAGCGTAGCTGGGGGGTCCTCTGGGGCCAACGTCCTGACTTTC. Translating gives CASSVAGGSSGANVLTF. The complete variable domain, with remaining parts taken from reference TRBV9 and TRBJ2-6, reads DSGVTQTPKHLITATGQRVTLRCSPRSGDLSVYWYQQSLDQGLQFLIQYYNGEERAKGNILERFSAQQFPDLHSELNLSSLELGDSALYFCASSVAGGSSGANVLTFGAGSRLTVL.

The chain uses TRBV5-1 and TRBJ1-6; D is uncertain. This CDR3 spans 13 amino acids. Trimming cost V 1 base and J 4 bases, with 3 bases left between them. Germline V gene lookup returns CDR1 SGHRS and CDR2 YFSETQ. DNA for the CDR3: TGCGCCAGCAGCTTGACATATAATTCACCCCTCCACTTT. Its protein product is CASSLTYNSPLHF.